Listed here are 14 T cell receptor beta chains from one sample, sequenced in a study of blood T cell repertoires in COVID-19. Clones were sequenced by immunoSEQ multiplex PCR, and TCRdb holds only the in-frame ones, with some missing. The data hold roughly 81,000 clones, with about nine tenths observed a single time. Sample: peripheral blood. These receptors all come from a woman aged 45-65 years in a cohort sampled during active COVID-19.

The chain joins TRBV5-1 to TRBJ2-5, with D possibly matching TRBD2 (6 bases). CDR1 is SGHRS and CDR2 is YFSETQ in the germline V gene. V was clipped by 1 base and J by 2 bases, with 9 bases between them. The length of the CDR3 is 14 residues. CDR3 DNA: TGCGCCAGCAGCTTGCTGGACTATCAAGAGACCCAGTACTTC. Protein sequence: CASSLLDYQETQYF.

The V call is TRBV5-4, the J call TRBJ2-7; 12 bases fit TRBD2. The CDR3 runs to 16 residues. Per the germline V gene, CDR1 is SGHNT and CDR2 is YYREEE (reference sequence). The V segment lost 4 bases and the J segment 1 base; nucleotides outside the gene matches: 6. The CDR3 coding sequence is TGTGCCAGCAGCCCGGGACTAGCGGGTTATTCCTACGAGCAGTACTTC. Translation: CASSPGLAGYSYEQYF. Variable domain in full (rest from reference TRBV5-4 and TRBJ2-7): ETGVTQSPTHLIKTRGQQVTLRCSSQSGHNTVSWYQQALGQGPQFIFQYYREEENGRGNFPPRFSGLQFPNYSSELNVNALELDDSALYLCASSPGLAGYSYEQYFGPGTRLTVT.

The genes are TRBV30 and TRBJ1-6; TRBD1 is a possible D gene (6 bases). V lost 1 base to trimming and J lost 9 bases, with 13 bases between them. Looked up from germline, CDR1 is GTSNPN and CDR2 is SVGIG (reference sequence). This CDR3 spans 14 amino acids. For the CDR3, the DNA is TGTGCCTGGAGTGGATTACAGGGAGCTTCACCCCTCCACTTT. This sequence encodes CAWSGLQGASPLHF.

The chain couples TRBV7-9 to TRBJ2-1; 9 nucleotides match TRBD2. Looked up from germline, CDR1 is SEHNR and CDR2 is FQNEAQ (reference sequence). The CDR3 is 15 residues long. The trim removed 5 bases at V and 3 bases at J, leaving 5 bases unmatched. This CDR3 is CASSPSGAFYNEQFF. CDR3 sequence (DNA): TGTGCCAGCAGCCCTAGCGGGGCATTCTACAATGAGCAGTTCTTC. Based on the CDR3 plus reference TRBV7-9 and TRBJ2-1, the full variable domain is DTGVSQNPRHKITKRGQNVTFRCDPISEHNRLYWYRQTLGQGPEFLTYFQNEAQLEKSRLLSDRFSAERPKGSFSTLEIQRTEQGDSAMYLCASSPSGAFYNEQFFGPGTRLTVL.

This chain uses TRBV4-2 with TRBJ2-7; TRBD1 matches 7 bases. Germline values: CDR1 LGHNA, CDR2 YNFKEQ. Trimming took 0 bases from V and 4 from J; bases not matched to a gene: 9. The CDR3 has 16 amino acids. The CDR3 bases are TGTGCCAGCAGCCAAGAGTACAGGACAGGCGGTTACGAGCAGTACTTC. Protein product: CASSQEYRTGGYEQYF.

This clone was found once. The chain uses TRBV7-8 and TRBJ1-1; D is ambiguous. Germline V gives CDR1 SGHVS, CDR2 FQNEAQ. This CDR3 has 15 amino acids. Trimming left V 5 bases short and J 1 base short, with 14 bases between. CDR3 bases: TGTGCCAGCAGCCTCGGGAGGGTGAGGAACACTGAAGCTTTCTTT. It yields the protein CASSLGRVRNTEAFF.

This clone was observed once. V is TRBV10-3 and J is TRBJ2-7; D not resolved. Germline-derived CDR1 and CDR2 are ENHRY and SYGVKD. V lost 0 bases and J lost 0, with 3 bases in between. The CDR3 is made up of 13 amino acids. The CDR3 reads CAISESSSYEQYF. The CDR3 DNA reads TGTGCCATCAGTGAGTCGAGCTCCTACGAGCAGTACTTC.

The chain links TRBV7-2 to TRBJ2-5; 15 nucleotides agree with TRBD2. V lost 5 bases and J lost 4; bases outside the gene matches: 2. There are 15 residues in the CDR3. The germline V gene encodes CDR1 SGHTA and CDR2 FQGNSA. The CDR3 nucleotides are TGTGCCAGCAGCGTGGGACTAGCGGGAGGAGAGACCCAGTACTTC. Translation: CASSVGLAGGETQYF. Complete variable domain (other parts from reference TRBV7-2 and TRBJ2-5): GAGVSQSPSNKVTEKGKDVELRCDPISGHTALYWYRQSLGQGLEFLIYFQGNSAPDKSGLPSDRFSAERTGGSVSTLTIQRTQQEDSAVYLCASSVGLAGGETQYFGPGTRLLVL.

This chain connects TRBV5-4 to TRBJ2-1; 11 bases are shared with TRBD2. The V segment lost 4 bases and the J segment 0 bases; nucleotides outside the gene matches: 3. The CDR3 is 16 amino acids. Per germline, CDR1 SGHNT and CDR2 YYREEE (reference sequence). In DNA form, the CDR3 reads TGTGCCAGCAGCCCCGGGACTAGCGGCTCCTACAATGAGCAGTTCTTC. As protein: CASSPGTSGSYNEQFF.

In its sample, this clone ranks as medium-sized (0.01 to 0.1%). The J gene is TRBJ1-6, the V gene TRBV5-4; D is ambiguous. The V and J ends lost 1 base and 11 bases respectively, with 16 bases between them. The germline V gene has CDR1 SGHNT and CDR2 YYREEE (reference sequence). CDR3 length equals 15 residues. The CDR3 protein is CASSLSTGAATPLHF. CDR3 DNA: TGTGCCAGCAGCTTGTCCACTGGAGCGGCGACACCCCTCCACTTT. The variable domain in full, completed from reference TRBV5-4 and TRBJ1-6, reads ETGVTQSPTHLIKTRGQQVTLRCSSQSGHNTVSWYQQALGQGPQFIFQYYREEENGRGNFPPRFSGLQFPNYSSELNVNALELDDSALYLCASSLSTGAATPLHFGNGTRLTVT.

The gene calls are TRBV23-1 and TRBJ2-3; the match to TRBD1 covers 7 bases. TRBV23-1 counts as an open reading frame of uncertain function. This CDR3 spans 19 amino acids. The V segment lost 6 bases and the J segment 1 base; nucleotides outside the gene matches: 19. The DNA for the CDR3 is TGCGCCAGCAGCCCCTCCGCGCGCGAGGGGGCTGAAGGCACAGATACGCAGTATTTT. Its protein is CASSPSAREGAEGTDTQYF.

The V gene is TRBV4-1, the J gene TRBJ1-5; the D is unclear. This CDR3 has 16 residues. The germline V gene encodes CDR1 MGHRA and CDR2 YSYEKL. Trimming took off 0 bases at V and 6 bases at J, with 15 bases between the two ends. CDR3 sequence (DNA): TGCGCCAGCAGCCAAGAGGCGGTACTCACCAGTCAGCCCCAGCATTTT. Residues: CASSQEAVLTSQPQHF.

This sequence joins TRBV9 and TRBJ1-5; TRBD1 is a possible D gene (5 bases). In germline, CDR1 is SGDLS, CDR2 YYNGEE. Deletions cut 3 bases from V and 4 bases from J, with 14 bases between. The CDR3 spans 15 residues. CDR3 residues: CASSGDPGLNQPQHF. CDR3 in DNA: TGTGCCAGCAGCGGGGACCCGGGACTGAATCAGCCCCAGCATTTT.

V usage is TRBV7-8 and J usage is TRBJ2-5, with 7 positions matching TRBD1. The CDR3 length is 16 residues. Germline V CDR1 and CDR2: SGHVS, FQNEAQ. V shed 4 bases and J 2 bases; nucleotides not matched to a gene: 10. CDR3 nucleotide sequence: TGTGCCAGCAGCTCAAGCGACAGGGAGCTACAAGAGACCCAGTACTTC. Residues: CASSSSDRELQETQYF.